The clone carrying this T cell receptor (beta chain) was observed a single time. The antigen is unknown. The data originate from a study of memory CD4+ T cells and cytomegalovirus serostatus. Study background: Donors were healthy Belgian adults, 9 CMV seropositive and 20 to 30 seronegative.

The protocol was immunoSEQ multiplex PCR, while the TCRdb copy is restricted to in-frame clones and leaves out a portion. The sample shows tens of thousands of clones, roughly four fifths of them seen only once. Germline-derived CDR1 and CDR2 are MNHEY and SVGAGI. This CDR3 is 14 amino acids long. V lost 5 bases to trimming and J lost 10 bases, with 15 bases between them. The sort gate was single viable CD3+CD4+CD8-CD45RO+ cells for memory CD4+ T cells. CMV serostatus came from serum IgG against pp150, pp28, p38, p52. Total CD4+ T cells were enriched by CD4 positive selection. The study, taken as a whole, reports: Of roughly 180 reported CMV TCRbeta sequences, around 63 were found in memory CD4+ repertoires.

The chain links TRBV6-5 to TRBJ1-6; D may be TRBD1 (6 bases). The specimen sequenced was memory CD4+ T cells from blood. The source is an adult in good health and CMV-seronegative. The CDR3: CASSLQGQGSPLHF. Here the CDR3 DNA reads TGTGCCAGCAGTCTTCAGGGGCAGGGGTCACCCCTCCACTTT.